This TCR beta chain derives from a study of response to subunit inactivated influenza vaccine. Whole-study results and caveats: Seasonal influenza vaccination, on each occasion, was suggested by the authors to recruit few new T cells.

This clonotype occurred a few times. Its matching antigen is unknown. Via MiXCR, TCRdb re-called the RT-PCR reads, giving one row per CDR3 protein. Seen here are about 620,000 distinct CDR3 sequences, 12% observed once, and the top ten hold roughly 10%. The J segment lost 5 bases and the V segment lost 4 bases, leaving 8 bases of the junction unmatched. This CDR3 region has 16 residues. Per germline, CDR1 LGHDT and CDR2 YNNKEL (reference sequence). The TCR comes from a man in his forties or fifties who received an inactivated influenza vaccine. The material was PBMCs from blood, obtained on the day of vaccination. The genes are TRBV3-1 and TRBJ2-7; 13 bases fit TRBD2. The CDR3, as DNA: TGTGCCAGCAGCCGCCTGACTAGCGGGAGGCACCACGAGCAGTACTTC. Translation: CASSRLTSGRHHEQYF.